These T cell receptor beta chains were read from a single sample in a study of T cell responses to AZD1222 COVID-19 vaccine. Clones were sequenced by immunoSEQ multiplex PCR, and TCRdb holds only the in-frame ones, with some missing. Of about 160,000 clones in the sample, under 95% were seen once. The sequencing here drew on peripheral blood, taken on day 0 of MenACWY control vaccination. These receptor sequences come from an adult in good health. CDR3s include the opening cysteine and the closing phenylalanine or tryptophan. A D gene is named only where the DNA matches it firmly. Expanded clones get a size class; other rows say once, few or many, or leave the size out.

j_call d_call clone_size v_call cdr3_aa cdr3_nt
TRBJ2-3 . . TRBV28 CASSARDTGTDTQYF TGTGCCAGCAGTGCACGGGACACAGGCACAGATACGCAGTATTTT
TRBJ1-3 . . TRBV30 CAWGTAGNTIYF TGTGCCTGGGGGACGGCGGGAAACACCATATATTTT
TRBJ2-7 TRBD1 . TRBV3-1/TRBV3-2 CASSQGTGNPYEQYF TGTGCCAGCAGCCAAGGGACAGGGAACCCCTACGAGCAGTACTTC
TRBJ1-2 TRBD1 . TRBV24-1 CATSDTWTGGGYTF TGTGCCACCAGTGATACCTGGACAGGCGGGGGCTACACCTTC
TRBJ2-1 . . TRBV5-1 CASSRRGGGSDYNEQFF TGCGCCAGCAGCCGCCGGGGAGGGGGATCAGACTACAATGAGCAGTTCTTC
TRBJ1-3 TRBD1 . TRBV29-1 CSVTGTGGGNTIYF TGCAGCGTGACCGGGACAGGGGGAGGAAACACCATATATTTT
TRBJ1-5 . . TRBV4-3 CASSQGRGPGYNQPQHF TGCGCCAGCAGCCAAGGGCGGGGGCCTGGTTACAATCAGCCCCAGCATTTT
TRBJ1-1 . . TRBV2 CASIRSGLLNTEAFF TGTGCCAGCATCCGGTCAGGCCTATTGAACACTGAAGCTTTCTTT
TRBJ2-1 TRBD1 . TRBV7-2 CASSVGQGSEQFF TGTGCCAGCAGCGTTGGACAGGGGAGTGAGCAGTTCTTC
TRBJ1-1 . . TRBV5-1 CASSLATANTEAFF TGCGCCAGCAGCTTGGCGACCGCGAACACTGAAGCTTTCTTT
TRBJ1-6 . . TRBV27 CASSPASYNSPLHF TGTGCCAGCAGTCCGGCCTCCTATAATTCACCCCTCCACTTT
TRBJ1-2 . . TRBV4-3 CASSHSMGGDYGYTF TGCGCCAGCAGCCATAGTATGGGGGGCGACTATGGCTACACCTTC
TRBJ1-1 . . TRBV5-1 CASSLAAGLNTEAFF TGCGCCAGCAGCCTGGCGGCAGGCCTGAACACTGAAGCTTTCTTT
TRBJ1-3 TRBD1 once TRBV4-2 CASSQLAGQGNTIYF TGTGCCAGCAGCCAATTAGCGGGACAGGGAAACACCATATATTTT
TRBJ2-1 . . TRBV25-1 CASGRQGGNGGQFF TGTGCCAGCGGTCGACAAGGGGGTAACGGCGGGCAGTTCTTC
TRBJ1-1 . . TRBV28 CASLRTVKAFF TGTGCCAGCCTCCGGACAGTCAAAGCTTTCTTT
TRBJ1-4 TRBD1 . TRBV30 CAWAKNRGGEKLFF TGTGCCTGGGCCAAAAACAGGGGGGGGGAAAAACTGTTTTTT
TRBJ2-7 TRBD1 . TRBV7-2 CASSLPDRGKIYEQYF TGTGCCAGCAGCCTACCGGACAGGGGAAAGATCTACGAGCAGTACTTC
TRBJ1-5 TRBD1 . TRBV28 CASSLSSDRGPNQPQHF TGTGCCAGCAGTTTAAGCTCAGACAGGGGGCCGAATCAGCCCCAGCATTTT
TRBJ2-5 . . TRBV7-6 CASSSRTQETQYF TGTGCCAGCAGCTCAAGGACCCAAGAGACCCAGTACTTC
TRBJ1-4 . . TRBV20-1 CSAAHNEKLFF TGCAGTGCGGCCCATAATGAAAAACTGTTTTTT
TRBJ2-2 . . TRBV7-6 CASSFSLNTGELFF TGTGCCAGCAGCTTTTCTTTGAACACCGGGGAGCTGTTTTTT
TRBJ1-3 . . TRBV15 CATSPAGGLGNTIYF TGTGCCACCAGCCCGGCGGGGGGGCTCGGAAACACCATATATTTT
TRBJ2-5 . . TRBV7-7 CASSLGNGNQETQYF TGTGCTAGCAGCTTAGGGAACGGCAACCAAGAGACCCAGTACTTC
TRBJ1-4 TRBD1 . TRBV12-5 CASAAALLQGAPTPEKLFF TGTGCTAGTGCGGCCGCGCTACTACAGGGGGCGCCTACTCCTGAAAAACTGTTTTTT